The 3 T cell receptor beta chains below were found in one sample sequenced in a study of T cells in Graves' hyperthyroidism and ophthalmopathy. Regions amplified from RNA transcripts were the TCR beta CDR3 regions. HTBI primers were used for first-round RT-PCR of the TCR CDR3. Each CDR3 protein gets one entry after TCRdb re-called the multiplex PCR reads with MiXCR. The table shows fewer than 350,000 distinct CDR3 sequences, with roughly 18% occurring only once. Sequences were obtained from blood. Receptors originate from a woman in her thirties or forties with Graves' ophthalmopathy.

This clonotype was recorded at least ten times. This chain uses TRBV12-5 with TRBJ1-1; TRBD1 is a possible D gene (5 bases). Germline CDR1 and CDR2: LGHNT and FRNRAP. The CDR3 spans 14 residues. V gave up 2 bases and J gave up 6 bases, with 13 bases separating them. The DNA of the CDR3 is TGTGCTAGTGGTTTGCGGGGGACGGACGCTGAAGCTTTCTTT. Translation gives CASGLRGTDAEAFF.

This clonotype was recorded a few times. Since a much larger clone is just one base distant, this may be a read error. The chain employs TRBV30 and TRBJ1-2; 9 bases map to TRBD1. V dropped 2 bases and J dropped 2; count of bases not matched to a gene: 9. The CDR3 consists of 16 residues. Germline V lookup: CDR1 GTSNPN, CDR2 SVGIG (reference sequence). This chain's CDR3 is CAWSMRQGVTNYGYTF. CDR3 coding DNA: TGTGCCTGGAGTATGAGACAGGGGGTAACCAACTATGGCTACACCTTC.

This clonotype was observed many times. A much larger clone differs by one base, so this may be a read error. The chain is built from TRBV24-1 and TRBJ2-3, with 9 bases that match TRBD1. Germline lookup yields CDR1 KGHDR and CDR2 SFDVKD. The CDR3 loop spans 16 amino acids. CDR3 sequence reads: CATSDYGQGSADTRYF. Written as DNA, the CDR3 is TGTGCCACCAGTGATTACGGACAGGGGAGCGCAGATACGCGGTATTTT.